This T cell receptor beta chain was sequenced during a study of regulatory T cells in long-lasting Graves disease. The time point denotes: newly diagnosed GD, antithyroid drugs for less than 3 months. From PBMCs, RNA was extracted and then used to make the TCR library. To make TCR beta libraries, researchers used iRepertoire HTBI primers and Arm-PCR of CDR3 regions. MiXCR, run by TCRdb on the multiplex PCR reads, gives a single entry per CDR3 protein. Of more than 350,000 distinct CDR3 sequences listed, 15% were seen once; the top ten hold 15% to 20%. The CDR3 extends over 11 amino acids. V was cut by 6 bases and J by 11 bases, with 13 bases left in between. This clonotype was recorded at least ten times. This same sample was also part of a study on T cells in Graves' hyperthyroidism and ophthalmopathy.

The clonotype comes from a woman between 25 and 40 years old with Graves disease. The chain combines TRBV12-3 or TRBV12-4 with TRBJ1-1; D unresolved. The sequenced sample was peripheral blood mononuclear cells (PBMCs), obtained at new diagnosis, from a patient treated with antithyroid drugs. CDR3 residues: CASSPAGPAFF. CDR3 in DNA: TGTGCCAGCAGCCCCGCGGGCCCCGCTTTCTTT.